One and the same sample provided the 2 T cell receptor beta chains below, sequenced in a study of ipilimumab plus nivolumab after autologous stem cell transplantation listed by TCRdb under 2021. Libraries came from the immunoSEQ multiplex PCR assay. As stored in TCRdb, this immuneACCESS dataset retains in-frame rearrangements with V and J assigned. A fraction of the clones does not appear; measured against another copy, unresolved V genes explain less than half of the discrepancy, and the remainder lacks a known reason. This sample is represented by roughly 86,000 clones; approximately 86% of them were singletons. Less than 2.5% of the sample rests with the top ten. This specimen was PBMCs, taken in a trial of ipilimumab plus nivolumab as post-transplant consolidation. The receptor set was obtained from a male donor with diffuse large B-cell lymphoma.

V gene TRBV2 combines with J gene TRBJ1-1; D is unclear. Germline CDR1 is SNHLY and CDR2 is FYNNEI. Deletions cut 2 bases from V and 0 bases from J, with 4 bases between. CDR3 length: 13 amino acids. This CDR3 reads CASSELMNTEAFF. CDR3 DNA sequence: TGTGCCAGCAGTGAACTGATGAACACTGAAGCTTTCTTT.

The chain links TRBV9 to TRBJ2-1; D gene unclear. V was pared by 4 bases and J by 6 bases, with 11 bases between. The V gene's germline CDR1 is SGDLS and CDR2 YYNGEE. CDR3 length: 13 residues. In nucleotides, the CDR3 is TGTGCCAGCAGCTCTAATGTAGTCAATGAGCAGTTCTTC. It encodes CASSSNVVNEQFF.